The 25 T cell receptor beta chains below all came from one sample that was sequenced in a study of monozygotic twins with cystic fibrosis. Sequenced by immunoSEQ multiplex PCR; TCRdb stores in-frame clones only, minus some. The repertoire includes about 29,000 clones, around four fifths of them detected once, and roughly 0.9% sits in the top ten. The specimen was blood. Source of these receptors: a girl aged 2-9 years with cystic fibrosis.

The chain is built from TRBV28 and TRBJ1-6, with a weak D call TRBD1 (6 bases). Per the germline V gene, CDR1 is MDHEN and CDR2 is SYDVKM. V was cut by 2 bases and J by 9 bases, with 29 bases left in between. The CDR3 runs 20 residues. CDR3 nucleotides: TGTGCCAGCAGTTTAACCGGGACAACCCTTATCCTCGGAGCCAGTTCACCCCTCCACTTT. Translating gives CASSLTGTTLILGASSPLHF.

This chain links TRBV7-9 with TRBJ2-1, with D perhaps assigned TRBD1 or TRBD2 (5 bases each). The CDR3 runs to 14 residues. CDR1 is SEHNR, CDR2 FQNEAQ, per germline (reference sequence). Trimming removed 3 bases from V and 7 bases from J, with 13 bases in between. The CDR3 protein is CASSFGLRANEQFF. Here the CDR3 DNA reads TGTGCCAGCAGCTTTGGACTCAGGGCGAATGAGCAGTTCTTC.

This clone was seen more than once but under ten times. The CDR3 loop is CASSEFRGNGYTF. CDR3 coding DNA: TGTGCCAGCAGCGAGTTCCGGGGGAATGGCTACACCTTC. The chain joins TRBV6-1 to TRBJ1-2; D is possibly TRBD1 (5 bases). Germline CDR1 is MNHNS and CDR2 is SASEGT. V shed 6 bases and J shed 6 bases, with 14 bases lying between them. The CDR3 spans 13 residues.

In its sample, this clone was seen once. The rearrangement joins TRBV4-1 to TRBJ1-2; D perhaps matches TRBD1 (6 bases). The CDR3 is 15 amino acids. Germline-derived CDR1 and CDR2 are MGHRA and YSYEKL. V was trimmed by 0 bases and J by 4 bases, leaving 12 bases between them. This CDR3 is CASSQEGQGTYGYTF. The CDR3 DNA sequence: TGCGCCAGCAGCCAAGAGGGCCAGGGGACCTATGGCTACACCTTC.

The CDR3 nucleotides read TGTGCCAGCATGTATGGGGTCACTGAAGCTTTCTTT. Residues: CASMYGVTEAFF. The chain links TRBV5-5 to TRBJ1-1; D gene ambiguous. CDR3 length: 12 amino acids. Deletions cut 6 bases from V and 4 bases from J, with 10 bases between. Germline loops: CDR1 SGHKS, CDR2 YYEKEE (reference sequence).

The rearrangement uses TRBV11-2 and TRBJ2-2, with D perhaps matching TRBD1 (5 bases). V lost 1 base and J lost 5, with 14 bases in between. From germline, CDR1 is SGHAT and CDR2 FQNNGV. The CDR3 totals 16 residues. CDR3 sequence: CASSLGPGYYTGELFF. The CDR3 coding sequence is TGTGCCAGCAGCTTAGGGCCAGGGTACTATACCGGGGAGCTGTTTTTT. Drawing the rest from reference TRBV11-2 and TRBJ2-2, the complete variable domain is EAGVAQSPRYKIIEKRQSVAFWCNPISGHATLYWYQQILGQGPKLLIQFQNNGVVDDSQLPKDRFSAERLKGVDSTLKIQPAKLEDSAVYLCASSLGPGYYTGELFFGEGSRLTVL.

This chain links TRBV20-1 with TRBJ1-1; D call uncertain. The V end was cut by 6 bases, the J end by 3 bases, with 5 bases between. This CDR3 region has 10 residues. The V gene's germline CDR1 is DFQATT and CDR2 SNEGSKA (reference sequence). In nucleotides, the CDR3 is TGCAGTGCAACAGACACTGAAGCTTTCTTT. Protein: CSATDTEAFF.

This clone came up once. The chain couples TRBV6-6 to TRBJ1-2; possibly TRBD1 for D (5 bases). V lost 4 bases, J lost 4 bases, and 16 bases lay in between. Germline CDR1 is MNHNY and CDR2 is SVGAGI (reference sequence). The CDR3 has 15 amino acids. CDR3 sequence: CASSSIQESLYGYTF. DNA for the CDR3: TGTGCCAGCAGTTCGATACAGGAGAGCCTCTATGGCTACACCTTC.

The chain links TRBV6-6 to TRBJ1-2, with D possibly TRBD1 on 6 matching bases. Germline-derived CDR1 and CDR2 are MNHNY and SVGAGI (reference sequence). The CDR3 totals 12 residues. V was cut by 5 bases and J by 12 bases, with 16 bases left in between. CDR3 coding DNA: TGTGCCAGCAGTGGGGGCCTCCGGCCGCACACCTTC. This codes for CASSGGLRPHTF.

The sample holds a few counts of this clone. The rearrangement links TRBV19 to TRBJ2-7; D not certain. This CDR3 region has 14 residues. Germline V gene lookup returns CDR1 LNHDA and CDR2 SQIVND (reference sequence). The V and J ends lost 2 bases and 6 bases respectively, with 14 bases between them. The CDR3 loop reads CASSISSLLGEQYF. The CDR3 nucleotides read TGTGCCAGTAGTATATCCAGCCTCTTGGGCGAGCAGTACTTC. Looking up the rest from reference TRBV19 and TRBJ2-7 gives the full variable domain: DGGITQSPKYLFRKEGQNVTLSCEQNLNHDAMYWYRQDPGQGLRLIYYSQIVNDFQKGDIAEGYSVSREKKESFPLTVTSAQKNPTAFYLCASSISSLLGEQYFGPGTRLTVT.

The J gene is TRBJ2-3, the V gene TRBV5-6, with no clear D. This CDR3 is built from 11 residues. V lost 0 bases and J lost 4, with 0 bases in between. Germline lookup yields CDR1 SGHDT and CDR2 YYEEEE. The CDR3 reads CASSLADTQYF. CDR3 sequence (DNA): TGTGCCAGCAGCTTGGCAGATACGCAGTATTTT.

A single count supports this clone. The chain combines TRBV7-8 with TRBJ2-1; TRBD2 is a possible D gene (6 bases). This CDR3 region has 16 residues. In germline, CDR1 is SGHVS, CDR2 FQNEAQ. V was pared by 2 bases and J by 2 bases, with 13 bases between. The CDR3 bases are TGTGCCAGCAGCTTACGGGCGGCGGGGACCTACAATGAGCAGTTCTTC. Translated: CASSLRAAGTYNEQFF. The full variable domain, rest sourced from reference TRBV7-8 and TRBJ2-1, is GAGVSQSPRYKVAKRGQDVALRCDPISGHVSLFWYQQALGQGPEFLTYFQNEAQLDKSGLPSDRFFAERPEGSVSTLKIQRTQQEDSAVYLCASSLRAAGTYNEQFFGPGTRLTVL.

The chain employs TRBV4-1 and TRBJ2-5; perhaps D is TRBD1 or TRBD2 (5 bases each). This CDR3 is 14 amino acids long. The germline V and J ends were trimmed by 0 bases and 4 bases, with 9 bases remaining between them. Looked up from germline, CDR1 is MGHRA and CDR2 is YSYEKL. CDR3 bases: TGCGCCAGCAGCCAAGATCCGGGACGAGAGACCCAGTACTTC. It codes for CASSQDPGRETQYF.

The V gene is TRBV19, the J gene TRBJ1-1; D remains unclear. The CDR3 is 12 amino acids. Trimming shortened V by 5 bases and J by 10 bases, and 14 bases separated the two germline ends. CDR1 and CDR2 (germline): LNHDA, SQIVND (reference sequence). The CDR3 bases are TGTGCCAGTAGTGTACCGGGTCTGGGAGCTTTCTTT. It codes for CASSVPGLGAFF.

This rearrangement joins TRBV11-2 to TRBJ2-7; D is possibly TRBD1 (6 bases). In germline, CDR1 is SGHAT, CDR2 FQNNGV. V was shortened by 5 bases and J by 5 bases, with 16 bases between the two germline ends. The CDR3 consists of 14 residues. The CDR3 spells CASSPHRASHEQYF. DNA of the CDR3: TGTGCCAGCAGCCCCCACAGGGCGTCCCACGAGCAGTACTTC.

Comments on this clone: An end of the junction differs from the germline gene, which may be a read error. The chain couples TRBV7-9 to TRBJ1-3; TRBD1 aligns across 7 bases. CDR1 is SEHNR, CDR2 FQNEAQ, per germline (reference sequence). The CDR3 extends over 14 amino acids. CDR3 protein: CASSLAQGNQDLDF. The CDR3 DNA is TGTGCCAGCAGCTTAGCACAGGGGAACCAGGACCTCGATTTT.

This chain connects TRBV6-1 to TRBJ1-2, with no clear D. Trimming pared 7 bases from V and 4 bases from J, leaving 19 bases between. CDR3 length: 15 residues. From germline, CDR1 is MNHNS and CDR2 SASEGT. CDR3 protein: CASILGPYVPYGYTF. CDR3 in DNA: TGTGCCAGCATCCTGGGCCCATACGTTCCCTATGGCTACACCTTC.

The chain combines TRBV10-3 with TRBJ2-1; D gene ambiguous. CDR3 length: 11 residues. V was pared by 4 bases and J by 9 bases, with 7 bases between. The V gene's germline CDR1 is ENHRY and CDR2 SYGVKD. CDR3: CAISVLAEQFF. The CDR3, as DNA: TGTGCCATCAGTGTTTTGGCTGAGCAGTTCTTC.

The chain joins TRBV7-2 to TRBJ2-1, with 12 bases lining up with TRBD2. The CDR3 consists of 16 residues. With 6 bases clipped from V and 3 bases from J, the junction kept 6 bases outside the gene matches. Germline V CDR1 and CDR2: SGHTA, FQGNSA. The CDR3 DNA reads TGTGCCAGCAGTCCCAGGACTAGCGGGGTCTACAATGAGCAGTTCTTC. Translating it yields CASSPRTSGVYNEQFF.

This clone was counted between two and nine times. V usage is TRBV2 and J usage is TRBJ1-5; D is unresolved. In germline, CDR1 is SNHLY, CDR2 FYNNEI. Between the trimmed V and J ends, which lost 0 bases and 3 bases, there was a span of 12 bases. The CDR3 has 16 residues. This CDR3 reads CASSEAVGQFNQPQHF. CDR3 in DNA: TGTGCCAGCAGTGAAGCGGTGGGCCAGTTCAATCAGCCCCAGCATTTT.

The chain links TRBV15 to TRBJ1-3; no reliable D call. Germline V CDR1 and CDR2: LNHNV, YYDKDF (reference sequence). Trimming stripped 0 bases from V and 0 bases from J, with 24 bases between. There are 21 residues in the CDR3. The CDR3, as DNA: TGTGCCACCAGCAGAGATCCCCTCCACACAATAACAAGGGACTCTGGAAACACCATATATTTT. Translation: CATSRDPLHTITRDSGNTIYF.

This sequence joins TRBV6-1 and TRBJ2-7; 7 bases are a match to TRBD2. The trim removed 6 bases at V and 6 bases at J, leaving 14 bases unmatched. CDR3 size: 15 residues. Germline-derived CDR1 and CDR2 are MNHNS and SASEGT. The CDR3 here is CASRDYSGFSTEQYF. The DNA of the CDR3 is TGTGCCAGCAGGGATTATAGCGGGTTCTCTACCGAGCAGTACTTC.

The chain has TRBV28 and TRBJ2-2; 13 nucleotides match TRBD2. Germline loops: CDR1 MDHEN, CDR2 SYDVKM. The CDR3 has 15 residues. V dropped 5 bases and J dropped 6; count of bases not matched to a gene: 3. CDR3: CASSRTSGRAGELFF. The CDR3 region has the DNA TGTGCCAGCAGTCGAACTAGCGGGAGGGCCGGGGAGCTGTTTTTT.

This chain joins TRBV5-4 and TRBJ1-2; TRBD1 aligns across 7 bases. V shed 1 base, J shed 6 bases, and the junction held 12 bases outside the gene matches. The V gene's germline CDR1 is SGHNT and CDR2 YYREEE (reference sequence). The CDR3 extends over 16 amino acids. The CDR3 loop is CASSLISTAGGNGYTF. In DNA form, the CDR3 reads TGTGCCAGCAGCTTGATTTCGACGGCAGGGGGGAATGGCTACACCTTC.

The chain links TRBV6-4 to TRBJ2-7; D gene uncertain. The germline V gene has CDR1 MRHNA and CDR2 SNTAGT. This CDR3 comprises 11 residues. Trimming pared 6 bases from V and 4 bases from J, leaving 7 bases between. CDR3 in amino acids: CASRTHYEQYF. The CDR3 bases are TGTGCCAGCAGAACACATTACGAGCAGTACTTC.